The 13 T cell receptor beta chains given below trace back to one sample, sequenced in a study of T cells after yellow fever vaccination (dated by TCRdb to the late 2010s). The library was built by means of 5' RACE. Instrument on record: Illumina NovaSeq 6000. Through fastp at Q25 and MiXCR, TCRdb rebuilt clones from the public reads, retaining in-frame beta chains. Entries that share a CDR3 protein sequence are merged under the most common genes and DNA. Present in this sample are 200,000 to 250,000 distinct CDR3 sequences, roughly 3.3% of which were seen just once. The top ten clonotypes cover around 3% of the sample. The treatment or condition label, read with the paper, signifies: live attenuated yellow fever vaccine strain. The starting material was CD4+ T cells sorted from PBMCs, obtained 10 days after the yellow fever booster vaccination. The receptors were sampled from a man aged 18 to 35 who received the YFV17D yellow fever vaccine.

This clonotype was counted a few times. The chain is built from TRBV19 and TRBJ2-7; D may be TRBD1 (5 bases). Per the germline V gene, CDR1 is LNHDA and CDR2 is SQIVND (reference sequence). The CDR3 runs 13 residues. V was cut by 3 bases and J by 3 bases, with 9 bases left in between. CDR3: CASSMRQGYEQYF. The DNA of the CDR3 is TGTGCCAGTAGTATGAGGCAGGGCTACGAGCAGTACTTC.

The chain has TRBV2 and TRBJ2-6; D is ambiguous. The CDR3 contains 14 residues. Germline lookup yields CDR1 SNHLY and CDR2 FYNNEI. V dropped 11 bases and J dropped 2 bases, with 13 bases sitting between them. Here the CDR3 reads CASTLTPGANVLTF. Here the CDR3 DNA reads TGTGCCTCTACCCTCACCCCTGGGGCCAACGTCCTGACTTTC. The full variable domain, in which reference TRBV2 and TRBJ2-6 provide the parts outside the CDR3, is EPEVTQTPSHQVTQMGQEVILRCVPISNHLYFYWYRQILGQKVEFLVSFYNNEISEKSEIFDDQFSVERPDGSNFTLKIRSTKLEDSAMYFCASTLTPGANVLTFGAGSRLTVL.

This clonotype was detected ten times or more. The V call is TRBV5-1, the J call TRBJ1-1; D is uncertain. Trimming removed 3 bases at V and 7 bases at J, with 13 bases between. This CDR3 spans 13 amino acids. The germline V gene has CDR1 SGHRS and CDR2 YFSETQ. CDR3 in DNA: TGCGCCAGCAGCTCGACGGGTCGGGGTGAAGCTTTCTTT. Its protein is CASSSTGRGEAFF.

This clonotype was observed a few times. J is TRBJ1-2 and V is TRBV29-1; D gene ambiguous. Trimming stripped 1 base from V and 6 bases from J, with 12 bases between. The CDR3 runs 13 residues. Looked up from germline, CDR1 is SQVTM and CDR2 is ANQGSEA. The CDR3 region has the DNA TGCAGCGTTGAAGTAATAGCGACAAATGGCTACACCTTC. It codes for CSVEVIATNGYTF.

In this sample, this clonotype turned up a few times. The genes are TRBV7-2 and TRBJ1-3, with D unclear. This CDR3 is built from 15 residues. V was trimmed by 4 bases and J by 4 bases, leaving 14 bases between them. CDR1 is SGHTA, CDR2 FQGNSA, per germline. DNA for the CDR3: TGTGCCAGCAGCTACCTCTCTGGATCCGGAAACACCATATATTTT. Protein sequence: CASSYLSGSGNTIYF.

In this sample, this clonotype turned up a few times. This rearrangement joins TRBV5-1 to TRBJ2-5, with D unclear. The germline CDR1 and CDR2 sequences are SGHRS and YFSETQ. CDR3 length: 12 amino acids. V was shortened by 3 bases and J by 5 bases, with 8 bases between the two germline ends. The CDR3 DNA is TGCGCCAGCAGCTCCCCTTCGGAGACCCAGTACTTC. Protein product: CASSSPSETQYF.

This clonotype showed up many times. The rearrangement uses TRBV14 and TRBJ2-4; 9 bases are a match to TRBD1. CDR3 length equals 13 residues. The germline V gene encodes CDR1 SGHDN and CDR2 FVKESK. J was trimmed by 10 bases and V by 6 bases; bases with no gene match: 7. CDR3 residues: CASSRTGAAIQYF. The CDR3 region has the DNA TGTGCCAGCAGTCGGACAGGGGCCGCAATTCAGTACTTC.

The sample holds many counts of this clonotype. The CDR3 is CASSTPGTQETQYF. The CDR3 DNA sequence: TGTGCCAGCAGTACACCGGGAACCCAAGAGACCCAGTACTTC. V is TRBV12-3 or TRBV12-4 and J is TRBJ2-5, with D possibly TRBD2 on 5 matching bases. Trimming took 5 bases from V and 1 from J, leaving 11 bases between them. This CDR3 comprises 14 residues.

This clonotype was recorded many times. J is TRBJ1-6 and V is TRBV5-1; D ambiguous. This CDR3 is 16 amino acids long. V lost 0 bases and J lost 10, with 17 bases in between. Germline lookup yields CDR1 SGHRS and CDR2 YFSETQ. CDR3: CASSLEARVGYSPLHF. CDR3 DNA sequence: TGCGCCAGCAGCTTGGAGGCGAGAGTGGGCTACTCACCCCTCCACTTT.

This clonotype was seen at least ten times. The chain combines TRBV7-3 with TRBJ2-2, with a tentative D call TRBD2 (6 bases). The CDR3 spans 14 residues. CDR1 and CDR2 (germline): SGHTA, FQGTGA. V lost 6 bases and J 5 bases, leaving 13 bases between the germline ends. CDR3 sequence: CASSKQEGTGELFF. The CDR3 DNA follows: TGTGCCAGCAGTAAACAGGAGGGGACCGGGGAGCTGTTTTTT.

This clonotype has a handful of counts. This sequence joins TRBV20-1 and TRBJ2-5; 8 nucleotides match TRBD1. The CDR3 consists of 13 residues. CDR1 and CDR2 (germline): DFQATT, SNEGSKA (reference sequence). J was trimmed by 6 bases and V by 6 bases; bases with no gene match: 9. The CDR3 DNA is TGCAGTGCCCCTCGGACAGGGACACAGACCCAGTACTTC. This sequence encodes CSAPRTGTQTQYF.

Many counts were recorded for this clonotype. This chain uses TRBV20-1 with TRBJ2-7, with D perhaps TRBD1 (5 bases). Trimming stripped 6 bases from V and 3 bases from J, with 15 bases between. The length of the CDR3 is 13 residues. Germline V gene lookup returns CDR1 DFQATT and CDR2 SNEGSKA (reference sequence). CDR3 loop: CSATNTGYYEQYF. The CDR3 coding sequence is TGCAGTGCGACAAACACAGGTTACTACGAGCAGTACTTC.

This clonotype showed up many times. The genes are TRBV7-2 and TRBJ2-7; perhaps TRBD2 as D (6 bases). The V end was cut by 7 bases, the J end by 2 bases, with 15 bases between. This CDR3 is 14 amino acids long. Germline values: CDR1 SGHTA, CDR2 FQGNSA. CDR3 region: CASNLGAGTYEQYF. CDR3 DNA sequence: TGTGCCAGCAACCTTGGGGCGGGAACCTACGAGCAGTACTTC.